Each of the 9 T cell receptor beta chains below was sequenced from the same sample in a study of early T cells in non-severe SARS-CoV-2 infection. TCRdb ran MiXCR on the 5' RACE reads and lists one entry per CDR3 protein. Of some 36,000 distinct CDR3 sequences in the sample, 5.5% to 8% were seen once. Here the sequenced sample was whole blood, taken at baseline. Receptors were obtained from an adult who was a healthcare worker with PCR-confirmed SARS-CoV-2 infection or an uninfected control (not recorded which).

This clonotype has a single count. The chain recombines TRBV30 with TRBJ1-6; maybe TRBD1 (6 bases). Germline V gene sequence: CDR1 GTSNPN, CDR2 SVGIG (reference sequence). Trimming stripped 0 bases from V and 7 bases from J, with 10 bases between. The CDR3 length is 14 residues. For the CDR3, the DNA is TGTGCCTGGAGTGTACAGGGCCGAAATTCACCCCTCCACTTT. This gives the protein CAWSVQGRNSPLHF.

This clonotype was seen ten or more times. The genes are TRBV13 and TRBJ2-3; the match to TRBD2 covers 10 bases. J lost 6 bases, V lost 3 bases, and 0 bases had no gene match. This CDR3 is built from 13 residues. Germline loops: CDR1 PRHDT, CDR2 FYEKMQ (reference sequence). CDR3 DNA sequence: TGTGCCAGCAGCTTTAGCGGGAGGGATACGCAGTATTTT. This gives the protein CASSFSGRDTQYF.

This clonotype was detected ten times or more. The chain links TRBV18 to TRBJ1-1; unclear D gene. V gave up 4 bases and J gave up 7 bases, with 16 bases separating them. Germline V gene data show CDR1 as KGHSH and CDR2 as LQKENI. This CDR3 region has 14 residues. CDR3 amino acids: CASSRGDRVDEAFF. The CDR3, as DNA: TGTGCCAGCTCACGGGGAGACCGCGTAGATGAAGCTTTCTTT.

V is TRBV27 and J is TRBJ1-2; tentatively, D is TRBD1 (5 bases). Germline values: CDR1 MNHEY, CDR2 SMNVEV (reference sequence). The length of the CDR3 is 15 residues. V was trimmed by 5 bases and J by 6 bases, leaving 19 bases between them. CDR3 coding DNA: TGTGCCAGCAGTACACGTAACCCGGGGGGGGATGGCTACACCTTC. It is translated as CASSTRNPGGDGYTF.

The chain combines TRBV5-4 with TRBJ1-1; weak D call: TRBD1 (5 bases). V shed 0 bases and J shed 5 bases, with 8 bases lying between them. This CDR3 has 13 amino acids. Looked up from germline, CDR1 is SGHNT and CDR2 is YYREEE (reference sequence). CDR3 nucleotide sequence: TGTGCCAGCAGCTTGGGAGCAGGGACTGAAGCTTTCTTT. It specifies CASSLGAGTEAFF.

The chain joins TRBV20-1 to TRBJ1-1, with D possibly being TRBD1 (6 bases). V lost 7 bases and J lost 7, with 19 bases in between. Germline V lookup: CDR1 DFQATT, CDR2 SNEGSKA (reference sequence). The CDR3 is 13 amino acids. CDR3: CSVQPAGASEAFF. CDR3 nucleotides: TGCAGTGTCCAACCCGCGGGGGCAAGTGAAGCTTTCTTT.

This clonotype has ten or more counts. The V call is TRBV20-1, the J call TRBJ2-3; possibly TRBD2 for D (6 bases). From germline, CDR1 is DFQATT and CDR2 SNEGSKA (reference sequence). V was clipped by 5 bases and J by 1 base, with 10 bases between them. CDR3 length: 13 amino acids. As DNA, the CDR3 is TGCAGTGCTGATTCTAGCGGCACAGATACGCAGTATTTT. This sequence encodes CSADSSGTDTQYF.

The chain employs TRBV4-1 and TRBJ1-2; D might be TRBD1 (6 bases). The CDR3 runs 16 residues. V lost 0 bases and J 4 bases, leaving 15 bases between the germline ends. CDR1 MGHRA and CDR2 YSYEKL come from the germline V gene. The CDR3, as DNA: TGCGCCAGCAGCCAAGATGCGGGGGCTATAGGCTATGGCTACACCTTC. Translating gives CASSQDAGAIGYGYTF.

The sample holds many counts of this clonotype. The chain employs TRBV12-3 or TRBV12-4 and TRBJ2-5; D remains unclear. V shed 3 bases and J shed 5 bases, with 10 bases lying between them. The CDR3 length is 13 residues. The CDR3 DNA is TGTGCCAGCAGTTTCGATAGATCCGAGACCCAGTACTTC. This sequence encodes CASSFDRSETQYF.